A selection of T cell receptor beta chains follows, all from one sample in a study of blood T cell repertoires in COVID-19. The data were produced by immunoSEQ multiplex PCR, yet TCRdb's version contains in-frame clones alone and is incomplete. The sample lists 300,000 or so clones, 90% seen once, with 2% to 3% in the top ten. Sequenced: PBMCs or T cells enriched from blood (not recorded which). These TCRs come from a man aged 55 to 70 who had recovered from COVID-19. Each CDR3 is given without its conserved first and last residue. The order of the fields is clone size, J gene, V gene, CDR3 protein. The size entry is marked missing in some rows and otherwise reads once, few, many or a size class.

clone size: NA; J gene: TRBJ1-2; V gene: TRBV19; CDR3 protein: ASTGINYGYT
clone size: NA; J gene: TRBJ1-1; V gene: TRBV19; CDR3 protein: ASSIQGNTEAF
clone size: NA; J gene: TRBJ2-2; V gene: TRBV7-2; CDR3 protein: ASSLAGGTNTGELF
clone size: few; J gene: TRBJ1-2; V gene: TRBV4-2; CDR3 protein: ASSPPQGQGARYGYT
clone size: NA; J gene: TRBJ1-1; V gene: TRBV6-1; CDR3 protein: ASSERDRGTLNTEAF
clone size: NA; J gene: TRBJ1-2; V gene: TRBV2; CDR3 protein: ASREDYGYT
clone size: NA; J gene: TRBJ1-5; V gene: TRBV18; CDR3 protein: ASSGGASNQPQH
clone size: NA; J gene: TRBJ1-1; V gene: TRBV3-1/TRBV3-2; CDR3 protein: ASSLGNVNTEAF
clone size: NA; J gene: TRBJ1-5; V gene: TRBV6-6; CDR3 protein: ASSPGQGRVQPQH
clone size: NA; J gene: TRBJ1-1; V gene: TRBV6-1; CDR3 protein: ASSDGGLTEAF
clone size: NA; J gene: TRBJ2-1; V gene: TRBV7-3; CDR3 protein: ASSRRLGYNEQF
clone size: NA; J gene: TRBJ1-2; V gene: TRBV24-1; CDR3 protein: ATSDPTPRYGYT
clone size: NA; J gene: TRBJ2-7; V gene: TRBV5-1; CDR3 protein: ASSLDRGTLYEQY
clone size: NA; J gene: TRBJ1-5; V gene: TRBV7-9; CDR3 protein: ASSLVAGADNQPQH
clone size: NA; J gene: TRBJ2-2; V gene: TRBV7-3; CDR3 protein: ASSLSPGLSTGELF
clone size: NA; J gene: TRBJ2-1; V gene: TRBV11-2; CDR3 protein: ASSSRPRAGGSNEQF
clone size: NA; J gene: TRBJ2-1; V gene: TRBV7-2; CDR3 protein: ASSLRAGDYNEQF
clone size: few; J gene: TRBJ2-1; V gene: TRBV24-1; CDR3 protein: ATSLPSGGPPEQF
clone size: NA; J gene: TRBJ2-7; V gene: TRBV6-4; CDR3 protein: ASSAYHQGYEQY
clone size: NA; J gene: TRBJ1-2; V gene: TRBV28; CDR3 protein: ASSPRGMQGYT
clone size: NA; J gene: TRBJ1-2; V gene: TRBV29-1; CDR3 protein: SGEGVGGYT
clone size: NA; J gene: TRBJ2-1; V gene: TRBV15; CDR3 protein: ATSRDWDGGQDEQF
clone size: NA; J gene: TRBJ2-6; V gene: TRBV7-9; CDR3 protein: ASSLEGIGSGANVLT
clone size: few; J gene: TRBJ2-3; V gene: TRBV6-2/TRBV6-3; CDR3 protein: ASSNKSGRTHTDTQY
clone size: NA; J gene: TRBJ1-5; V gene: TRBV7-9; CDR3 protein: ASSHWTGNSNQPQH
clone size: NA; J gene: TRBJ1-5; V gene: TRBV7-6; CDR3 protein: ASSLKRPLTGARLNQPQH
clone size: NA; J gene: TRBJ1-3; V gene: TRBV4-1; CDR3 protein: ASSQTGQGRNTIY
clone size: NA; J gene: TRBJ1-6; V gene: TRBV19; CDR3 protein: ASTLGATGLNSPLH
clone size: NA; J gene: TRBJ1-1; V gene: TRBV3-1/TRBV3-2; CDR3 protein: ASSSNPGGRGFGTEAF
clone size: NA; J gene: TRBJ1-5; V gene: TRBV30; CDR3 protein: AWSVSRNQPQH
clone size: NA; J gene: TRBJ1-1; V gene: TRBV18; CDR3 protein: ASSPRTGGTEAF
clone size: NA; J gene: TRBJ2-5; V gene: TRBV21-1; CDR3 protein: ASSTRTSGGETQY
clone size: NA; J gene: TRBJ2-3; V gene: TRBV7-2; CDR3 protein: ASSLEGGGVADTQY
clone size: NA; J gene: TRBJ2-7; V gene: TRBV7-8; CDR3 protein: ASSLSGGRNEQY
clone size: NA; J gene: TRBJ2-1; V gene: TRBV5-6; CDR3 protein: ASSSPPGQYYNEQF
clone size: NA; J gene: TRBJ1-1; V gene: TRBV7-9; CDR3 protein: ASSLAWGGGAF
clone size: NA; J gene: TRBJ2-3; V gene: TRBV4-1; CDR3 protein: ASSQGWTDTDTQY
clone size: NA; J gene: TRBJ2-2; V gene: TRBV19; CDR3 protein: ASIRSGGNTGELF
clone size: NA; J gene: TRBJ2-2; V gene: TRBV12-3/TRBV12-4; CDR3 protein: ASSPLAGELF
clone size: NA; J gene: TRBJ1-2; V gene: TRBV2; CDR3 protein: ASIIGQGQSYT